Listed below are T cell receptor beta chains from one sample, sequenced in a study of cytomegalovirus exposure and HLA in healthy donors. Clones were sequenced by immunoSEQ multiplex PCR, and TCRdb holds only the in-frame ones, with some missing. This table has approximately 100,000 clones, about four fifths appearing once. The source material was PBMCs. Every receptor here comes from a woman aged 25-40 years in good health and CMV-seronegative. The CDR3 runs from the conserved cysteine through the conserved F or W. The order of the fields is CDR3 protein, CDR3 DNA, V gene, clone size, J gene, D gene, CDR3 length. D genes are given only for firm matches. Some rows mark clone size as missing; the rest say once, few, many or name a class of expanded clone.

CASTPGTEGYEQYF	TGCGCCAGCACCCCTGGGACAGAGGGGTACGAGCAGTACTTC	TRBV5-1	NA	TRBJ2-7	TRBD1	14
CASSEYGQEETQYF	TGTGCCAGCAGTGAATATGGGCAGGAAGAGACCCAGTACTTC	TRBV6-1	once	TRBJ2-5	NA	14
CASSLEERQTQYF	TGTGCCAGCAGCTTAGAGGAGAGACAGACCCAGTACTTC	TRBV7-9	NA	TRBJ2-5	NA	13
CASSAGLADNEQFF	TGCGCCAGCAGCGCTGGACTAGCAGACAATGAGCAGTTCTTC	TRBV5-1	NA	TRBJ2-1	TRBD2	14
CASGPQGYRTDTQYF	TGTGCCAGCGGGCCCCAGGGGTATCGCACAGATACGCAGTATTTT	TRBV6-5	NA	TRBJ2-3	NA	15
CASSTDRGAYYGYTF	TGCGCCAGCAGCACCGACAGGGGAGCGTACTATGGCTACACCTTC	TRBV5-1	NA	TRBJ1-2	TRBD1	15
CASSTPEGREIGEQFF	TGTGCCAGCAGCACCCCCGAGGGGCGGGAGATTGGTGAGCAGTTCTTC	TRBV5-4	NA	TRBJ2-1	TRBD2	16
CASSIGLAGIGETQYF	TGTGCCAGTAGTATAGGGCTAGCGGGTATCGGAGAGACCCAGTACTTC	TRBV19	once	TRBJ2-5	TRBD2	16
CASSPNRVGGADTQYF	TGTGCCAGCAGCCCGAACAGGGTCGGTGGCGCAGATACGCAGTATTTT	TRBV5-8	NA	TRBJ2-3	NA	16
CASSNGVWNEQFF	TGTGCCAGTAGCAACGGAGTTTGGAATGAGCAGTTCTTC	TRBV19	NA	TRBJ2-1	NA	13
CASSDRVAEKLFF	TGCGCCAGCAGCGACAGGGTAGCCGAAAAACTGTTTTTT	TRBV5-1	NA	TRBJ1-4	TRBD1	13
CASSGWITSGFRTGELFF	TGTGCCAGTAGTGGTTGGATCACTAGCGGGTTCAGAACCGGGGAGCTGTTTTTT	TRBV19	NA	TRBJ2-2	TRBD2	18
CASRLLAGDQETQYF	TGTGCCAGTAGGCTACTAGCGGGAGACCAAGAGACCCAGTACTTC	TRBV19	NA	TRBJ2-5	TRBD2	15
CASSNTANNYGYTF	TGCGCCAGCAGTAACACAGCAAATAACTATGGCTACACCTTC	TRBV10-1	NA	TRBJ1-2	NA	14
CASSLDRDEKLFF	TGTGCCAGCAGCTTAGACCGAGATGAAAAACTGTTTTTT	TRBV11-2	NA	TRBJ1-4	NA	13
CASSPSRLLTDTQYF	TGTGCCAGCTCACCATCTCGGTTGCTCACAGATACGCAGTATTTT	TRBV18	NA	TRBJ2-3	NA	15
CASSVSGTQYNEQFF	TGTGCCAGCAGCGTATCCGGGACACAGTACAATGAGCAGTTCTTC	TRBV9	NA	TRBJ2-1	NA	15
CASSQEGGEHTGELFF	TGCGCCAGCAGCCAAGAGGGGGGGGAACACACCGGGGAGCTGTTTTTT	TRBV4-1	once	TRBJ2-2	TRBD2	16
CASSGLFAQGRENIQYF	TGTGCCAGCAGTGGACTTTTTGCCCAGGGGAGGGAAAACATTCAGTACTTC	TRBV28	once	TRBJ2-4	NA	17
CSASSSYEQYF	TGCAGTGCTAGCTCCTCCTACGAGCAGTACTTC	TRBV20-1	few	TRBJ2-7	NA	11
CASSSNREGTQYF	TGTGCCAGCAGCTCCAACAGGGAGGGGACCCAGTACTTC	TRBV6-6	NA	TRBJ2-5	NA	13
CASSITYEQYF	TGCGCCAGCAGCATTACCTACGAGCAGTACTTC	TRBV5-1	NA	TRBJ2-7	NA	11
CASSPLLSLAEQFF	TGTGCCAGCAGCCCACTACTTAGTTTGGCTGAGCAGTTCTTC	TRBV5-5	NA	TRBJ2-1	NA	14
CASSRAGGPYEQYF	TGTGCCAGCAGCCGAGCGGGAGGCCCCTACGAGCAGTACTTC	TRBV25-1	NA	TRBJ2-7	TRBD2	14
CASSVGAWEETQYF	TGTGCCAGCAGCGTAGGGGCGTGGGAGGAGACCCAGTACTTC	TRBV9	NA	TRBJ2-5	NA	14
CASSYISGQGTYEQYF	TGCGCCAGCAGCTATATCAGCGGGCAAGGAACCTACGAGCAGTACTTC	TRBV5-1	NA	TRBJ2-7	NA	16
CAWGLGNEQFF	TGTGCCTGGGGACTCGGCAATGAGCAGTTCTTC	TRBV30	NA	TRBJ2-1	NA	11
CASSQDQGKLGTEAFF	TGCGCCAGCAGCCAAGATCAGGGCAAGTTGGGTACTGAAGCTTTCTTT	TRBV4-1	NA	TRBJ1-1	NA	16
CASSGSPTGVTDTQYF	TGTGCCAGCAGCGGTAGCCCAACAGGGGTGACAGATACGCAGTATTTT	TRBV9	NA	TRBJ2-3	TRBD1	16
CASREDAGTGGFSGANVLTF	TGTGCCAGCAGAGAAGACGCCGGGACAGGGGGGTTCTCTGGGGCCAACGTCCTGACTTTC	TRBV27	NA	TRBJ2-6	TRBD1	20
CASSFLGGTYEQYF	TGTGCCAGCAGTTTTTTAGGGGGTACCTACGAGCAGTACTTC	TRBV27	NA	TRBJ2-7	NA	14
CASSPTSGDYNEQFF	TGTGCCAGCAGCCCTACTAGCGGGGATTACAATGAGCAGTTCTTC	TRBV7-3	NA	TRBJ2-1	TRBD2	15
CASSQGHPDFDYEQYF	TGTGCCAGCAGTCAGGGACACCCGGATTTTGACTACGAGCAGTACTTC	TRBV2	NA	TRBJ2-7	NA	16
CASSLERESSYEQYF	TGTGCCAGCAGCTTGGAGCGGGAGAGCTCGTACGAGCAGTACTTC	TRBV7-9	NA	TRBJ2-7	TRBD2	15
CASTQWETSGNPGADTQYF	TGTGCCAGCACCCAGTGGGAGACTAGCGGGAATCCTGGGGCAGATACGCAGTATTTT	TRBV5-4	NA	TRBJ2-3	TRBD2	19
CASSLDETVETQYF	TGCGCCAGCAGCTTGGACGAGACAGTAGAGACCCAGTACTTC	TRBV5-1	NA	TRBJ2-5	NA	14
CASSPEGREGLLAKNIQYF	TGTGCCAGCAGCCCCGAGGGGCGGGAGGGCCTATTGGCCAAAAACATTCAGTACTTC	TRBV9	NA	TRBJ2-4	TRBD2	19
CASSPQGFGTRETQYF	TGCGCCAGCAGCCCACAGGGGTTCGGGACAAGGGAGACCCAGTACTTC	TRBV5-1	NA	TRBJ2-5	TRBD1	16
CSSSLDLAGDTGELFF	TGTTCCAGCAGCTTAGACCTAGCGGGAGACACCGGGGAGCTGTTTTTT	TRBV7-9	once	TRBJ2-2	TRBD2	16
CSVGLARDTQYF	TGCAGCGTTGGCCTAGCCAGAGATACGCAGTATTTT	TRBV29-1	NA	TRBJ2-3	NA	12
CASSSTRGSDTQYF	TGTGCCAGCAGTTCGACTAGAGGGTCGGATACGCAGTATTTT	TRBV7-2	NA	TRBJ2-3	NA	14
CASSQQGLSQPQHF	TGTGCCAGCAGTCAACAGGGTCTCAGTCAGCCCCAGCATTTT	TRBV7-2	NA	TRBJ1-5	NA	14
CSSSSGLAGVLTGELFF	TGTTCCAGCAGCTCGGGACTAGCGGGAGTGTTGACCGGGGAGCTGTTTTTT	TRBV7-9	NA	TRBJ2-2	TRBD2	17
CAISGGETQYF	TGTGCCATCAGTGGAGGGGAGACCCAGTACTTC	TRBV10-3	NA	TRBJ2-5	NA	11
CASSILQENYGYTF	TGTGCCAGTAGTATTTTGCAGGAAAACTATGGCTACACCTTC	TRBV19	NA	TRBJ1-2	NA	14
CATLLGLNSKELFF	TGTGCCACATTGTTGGGACTAAATTCGAAAGAACTGTTTTTT	TRBV6-1	NA	TRBJ1-4	NA	14
CASSGSGGGGTEAFF	TGCGCCAGCAGTGGATCAGGGGGAGGAGGGACTGAAGCTTTCTTT	TRBV10-2	NA	TRBJ1-1	TRBD1	15
CASSEAGGPYNEQFF	TGTGCCAGCAGCGAGGCAGGGGGACCGTACAATGAGCAGTTCTTC	TRBV9	NA	TRBJ2-1	TRBD1	15
CASSERGTSTDTQYF	TGTGCCAGCAGTGAACGAGGGACTAGCACAGATACGCAGTATTTT	TRBV2	NA	TRBJ2-3	NA	15
CASSKGGNTEAFF	TGTGCCAGCAGCAAAGGGGGCAACACTGAAGCTTTCTTT	TRBV11-3	few	TRBJ1-1	TRBD1	13
CASSLPGRNSPLHF	TGTGCCAGCAGCTTGCCAGGGAGGAATTCACCCCTCCACTTT	TRBV5-4	NA	TRBJ1-6	NA	14